In this sample, the clone carrying this T cell receptor (beta chain) turned up once. Clones were read by immunoSEQ multiplex PCR, and TCRdb kept only the in-frame ones, dropping some. The sample contains about 220,000 clones, 85% to 95% of which appear only once. The data were obtained in a study of control samples from healthy donors and cancer patients. Germline-derived CDR1 and CDR2 are SGHNT and YYREEE (reference sequence). The CDR3 spans 14 residues. The germline V and J ends were trimmed by 4 bases and 6 bases, with 16 bases remaining between them. This chain uses TRBV5-4 with TRBJ2-5, with D uncertain. Sequences were obtained from blood. This sequence originates from a man in his fifties or sixties in good health. The CDR3 loop is CASSLVAFPQTQYF. CDR3 bases: TGTGCCAGCAGCCTGGTTGCTTTTCCCCAGACCCAGTACTTC.